What follows are 16 T cell receptor beta chains derived from one specimen sequenced in a study of PD-L1 blockade in urothelial cancer. The table came from immunoSEQ multiplex PCR; TCRdb's copy has only in-frame clones and leaves some out. The table shows 90,000 or so clones, with around 91% occurring only once. Documented time point: pretreatment peripheral blood. Sequenced here: PBMCs, sampled around atezolizumab (anti-PD-L1) treatment. The source is a man in his sixties with urothelial cancer.

This chain joins TRBV18 and TRBJ2-3; TRBD1 aligns across 7 bases. Germline trimming cut 3 bases from V and 3 bases from J; bases unmatched to any gene: 9. This CDR3 is 16 amino acids long. Per the germline V gene, CDR1 is KGHSH and CDR2 is LQKENI. CDR3 sequence (DNA): TGTGCCAGCTCACCGCAGCCGACAGGGACGACAGATACGCAGTATTTT. It is translated as CASSPQPTGTTDTQYF.

V gene TRBV19 combines with J gene TRBJ1-1, with D maybe TRBD1 (6 bases). The CDR3 is 14 amino acids. Germline V gene data show CDR1 as LNHDA and CDR2 as SQIVND (reference sequence). Trimming left V 6 bases short and J 2 bases short, with 13 bases between. The CDR3 bases are TGTGCCAGTAGATTGACAGGTACCAACACTGAAGCTTTCTTT. Amino acids: CASRLTGTNTEAFF. Full variable domain (missing parts from reference TRBV19 and TRBJ1-1): DGGITQSPKYLFRKEGQNVTLSCEQNLNHDAMYWYRQDPGQGLRLIYYSQIVNDFQKGDIAEGYSVSREKKESFPLTVTSAQKNPTAFYLCASRLTGTNTEAFFGQGTRLTVV.

This sequence joins TRBV5-1 and TRBJ2-5, with 8 bases matching TRBD2. V dropped 0 bases and J dropped 5; count of bases not matched to a gene: 6. The CDR3 extends over 15 amino acids. Looked up from germline, CDR1 is SGHRS and CDR2 is YFSETQ. The CDR3 here is CASSLEAGDRETQYF. In DNA form, the CDR3 reads TGCGCCAGCAGCTTGGAAGCGGGAGACCGGGAGACCCAGTACTTC.

The J gene is TRBJ2-7, the V gene TRBV7-2; no clear D. CDR1 is SGHTA, CDR2 FQGNSA, per germline. Trimming removed 5 bases at V and 0 bases at J, with 14 bases between. The CDR3 is made up of 15 amino acids. CDR3: CASSTPSANSYEQYF. The CDR3 DNA is TGTGCCAGCAGCACCCCATCCGCTAACTCCTACGAGCAGTACTTC.

The V call is TRBV5-4, the J call TRBJ2-7, with D perhaps TRBD2 (5 bases). Trimming cost V 8 bases and J 0 bases, with 12 bases left between them. The CDR3 totals 13 residues. Germline CDR1 reads SGHNT; CDR2 reads YYREEE (reference sequence). The CDR3 DNA reads TGTGCCAGTAAGGAGGCCACCTCCTACGAGCAGTACTTC. Translation gives CASKEATSYEQYF.

This clone was picked up one time. V usage is TRBV5-1 and J usage is TRBJ1-1, with D uncertain. The length of the CDR3 is 14 residues. V gave up 2 bases and J gave up 1 base, with 9 bases separating them. Germline V gene sequence: CDR1 SGHRS, CDR2 YFSETQ. DNA of the CDR3: TGCGCCAGCAGCTTAGTCACAGAGAACACTGAAGCTTTCTTT. As protein: CASSLVTENTEAFF.

This chain connects TRBV2 to TRBJ2-7; weak D call: TRBD2 (6 bases). V was trimmed by 1 base and J by 2 bases, leaving 18 bases between them. Germline V CDR1 and CDR2: SNHLY, FYNNEI. The CDR3 runs to 17 residues. CDR3 residues: CASSEEARGAGPYEQYF. The CDR3 DNA sequence: TGTGCCAGCAGTGAAGAAGCGCGGGGAGCAGGACCCTACGAGCAGTACTTC.

This clone was recorded once. The chain employs TRBV28 and TRBJ1-2; 7 nucleotides match TRBD1. Germline CDR1 and CDR2: MDHEN and SYDVKM. The length of the CDR3 is 13 residues. Trimming took 3 bases from V and 5 from J; bases not matched to a gene: 3. The CDR3: CASSLEGAYGYTF. CDR3 DNA sequence: TGTGCCAGCAGTTTGGAGGGGGCGTATGGCTACACCTTC.

The rearrangement uses TRBV2 and TRBJ1-6; D is unresolved. Trimming removed 6 bases at V and 0 bases at J, with 9 bases between. The V gene's germline CDR1 is SNHLY and CDR2 FYNNEI. The CDR3 is made up of 15 amino acids. DNA for the CDR3: TGTGCCAGCAGGCAACAGAGCTCCTATAATTCACCCCTCCACTTT. Translation: CASRQQSSYNSPLHF.

This clone occurred a few times. This chain uses TRBV6-5 with TRBJ2-1; D unresolved. Germline V gene sequence: CDR1 MNHEY, CDR2 SVGAGI. V lost 0 bases to trimming and J lost 3 bases, with 3 bases between them. The CDR3 spans 13 residues. The CDR3 nucleotides are TGTGCCAGCAGTTACTCCAGCTACAATGAGCAGTTCTTC. It codes for CASSYSSYNEQFF.

The gene calls are TRBV27 and TRBJ2-5, with 11 bases matching TRBD2. The CDR3 has 16 amino acids. Trimming removed 6 bases from V and 2 bases from J; junction bases left unmatched: 8. Germline loops: CDR1 MNHEY, CDR2 SMNVEV (reference sequence). DNA for the CDR3: TGTGCCAGCAGGGCTGGTGCTAGCGGGGGGCAAGAGACCCAGTACTTC. As protein: CASRAGASGGQETQYF.

The rearrangement uses TRBV25-1 and TRBJ1-1; the match to TRBD1 covers 7 bases. The germline CDR1 and CDR2 sequences are MGHDK and SYGVNS. The CDR3 spans 15 residues. Trimming took 2 bases from V and 1 from J; bases not matched to a gene: 4. For the CDR3, the DNA is TGTGCCAGCAGTGAACCCAGACAGGGGAACACTGAAGCTTTCTTT. Residues: CASSEPRQGNTEAFF.

CDR3 nucleotides: TGTGCCACACCCGGGACTAGAGGCAATGAGCAGTTCTTC. Its protein is CATPGTRGNEQFF. V is TRBV2 and J is TRBJ2-1, with 8 bases lining up with TRBD2. The CDR3 spans 13 residues. Germline V gene lookup returns CDR1 SNHLY and CDR2 FYNNEI. V shed 10 bases, J shed 6 bases, and the junction held 8 bases outside the gene matches.

The rearrangement uses TRBV2 and TRBJ2-5, with 7 bases fitting TRBD2. The germline V gene encodes CDR1 SNHLY and CDR2 FYNNEI. V shed 2 bases and J 6 bases; nucleotides not matched to a gene: 15. There are 17 residues in the CDR3. The CDR3 region is CASSELGRREIGKTQYF. The CDR3 bases are TGTGCCAGCAGTGAATTGGGTAGGCGGGAGATCGGGAAGACCCAGTACTTC.

The gene calls are TRBV10-1 and TRBJ2-4; tentatively, D is TRBD1 (5 bases). The V gene lost 8 bases and the J gene lost 9 bases, with 20 bases spanning the gap. Germline-derived CDR1 and CDR2 are WNHNN and SYGVQD (reference sequence). This CDR3 has 14 residues. Here the CDR3 DNA reads TGCGCCAGCTCCTTCGGACACCGAGAAAGCATTCAGTACTTC. Encoded protein: CASSFGHRESIQYF.

The CDR3 sequence is CASSSRDRGHNEQFF. CDR3 in DNA: TGCGCCAGCAGCAGCCGGGACAGGGGGCACAATGAGCAGTTCTTC. This chain joins TRBV4-3 and TRBJ2-1; the match to TRBD1 covers 12 bases. The V segment lost 5 bases and the J segment 5 bases; nucleotides outside the gene matches: 4. CDR1 is LGHNA and CDR2 is YSLEER in the germline V gene. This CDR3 region has 15 residues.